This TCR beta chain comes out of a study of neurological immune-mediated disorders. This clonotype showed up many times. The antigen is not known. The germline V and J ends were trimmed by 3 bases and 4 bases, with 16 bases remaining between them. Germline CDR1 and CDR2: KGHDR and SFDVKD. CDR3 size: 16 residues. Template-switch 5'RACE cDNA synthesis added a 10-nucleotide unique molecular identifier. Each sequencing run yielded over 180 million TCR-beta sequences from 15-18 subjects. TCRdb fed the 5' RACE reads into MiXCR, producing one record per CDR3 protein. In the table there are around 60,000 distinct CDR3 sequences, 3% to 4% of which are singletons. The study, taken as a whole, reports: HTLV-1-associated myelopathy displayed the greatest TCR clonal expansion, and multiple sclerosis exhibited the smallest, lower than that of healthy controls.

Input material: PBMCs. The receptor's source is a woman aged 55-70 years with multiple sclerosis. The rearrangement joins TRBV24-1 to TRBJ2-3; D may be TRBD1 (5 bases). The CDR3 region has the DNA TGTGCCACCAGTGATCACCCCCGGTGGGGCCCAGATACGCAGTATTTT. It translates to CATSDHPRWGPDTQYF.